This TCR beta chain emerged from a study of read filtering for tumor transcriptome and immune sequencing (dated by TCRdb to between 2020 and 2021). Broadly, across the study: The cohort consisted of some 17 male and roughly 15 female patients, with a mean age of roughly 66 years and an age range of roughly 47 to 85. Under revised international staging, about 8 patients fell into R-ISS I, around 15 into R-ISS II and more than five into R-ISS III. After DNase treatment, whole-transcriptome libraries were prepared using the TruSeq RNA Access Library Prep Kit. Per sample, about 4.05 to 11 million TCR-region mapped reads were obtained with IR-seq, compared with only about 80 to 1,400 with RNA-seq. Using the same bone marrow samples, the study compared TCR repertoires obtained by targeted immune repertoire sequencing with those obtained by bulk whole-transcriptome sequencing. One main goal was a read-filtering strategy for immune repertoire data, in particular deciding whether clonotypes backed by only one read should be removed.

This clonotype was observed at least ten times. Its antigen remains undetermined. No quality values exist for individual bases; no much larger clone is one base distant. Each patient had bone marrow sampled at the time of active disease. Ficoll-Hypaque density gradient centrifugation was used to isolate bone marrow mononuclear cells. Myeloma plasma cells were removed and CD138-negative cells were collected by negative selection after labeling with CD138 magnetic microbeads on a MACS separator. The purity of the isolated cells was checked by flow cytometry with CD138 antibodies on an Attune NxT. Total RNA was extracted using TRIzol reagent and was quantified on a NanoDrop spectrophotometer. Paired RNA-seq and IR-seq were performed on the CD138-negative bone marrow sample of each patient. V is cut by 6 bases and J by 4 bases, and the space between the germline ends is 8 bases. The CDR3 measures 13 amino acids from cysteine to phenylalanine. Only CDR3 DNA remains: 39 bases, in frame from the first base. Reading the germline V gene gives CDR1 KGHDR and CDR2 SFDVKD.

Results the study describes overall, beyond this receptor: The correlation between IR-seq and RNA-seq shared clonotype proportions rose when single-read clonotypes were removed. In IR-seq, single-read clonotypes were 80% to 90% of clonotypes but approximately 3.5% of total reads; in RNA-seq they were roughly 77% of clonotypes and roughly 42% of reads. The sorted CD138-negative fraction was not purified T cells but a mixed bone marrow immune population. Compared with RNA-seq, IR-seq captured clonotypes at much higher depth and more reliably, and a smaller IR-seq throughput was enough to identify most shared clonotypes.

TCR libraries were constructed from approximately 0.4 ug RNA using the Immunoverse kit, and molecular barcoded adaptors covering alpha/delta and beta/gamma chains were employed. TCR library preparation used the same RNA that was used for transcriptome sequencing. TCR libraries were sequenced on an Illumina HiSeq 4000 with 2 x 150 cycles. In the authors' own workflow: Using MiXCR, which included quality filtering and error correction, TCR reads were aligned to human V, D, J and C references and then assembled into CDR3 clonotypes. The tcR package in R was used to analyze clonotype counts and gene usage diversity. Raw mapping reads were checked after the RNA-seq reads had been mapped by STAR aligner version 2.5.3a onto the human GRCh37 genome. To test the effect of sequencing depth on detected clonotypes, IR-seq fastq files were randomly downsampled using Seqtk 1.3. The public reads were reprocessed in TCRdb via fastp at Q25 and MiXCR, keeping in-frame beta chains. CDR3 protein sequences are deduplicated, and each keeps its most common genes and DNA. It is TCRdb's table, rather than the study itself, that gives the V and J calls and clone size. For this sample there are 35,000 to 55,000 distinct CDR3 sequences; approximately 12% appear just once. The ten largest clones represent more than 12% of the sample.

This TCR was sampled from a donor at least 40 years old with multiple myeloma. The sequence joins TRBV24-1 to TRBJ2-2; the D gene identity is not certain. The sequenced sample consisted of a population of CD138-negative cells sorted from bone marrow. In light of the paper, this sample's cell subset or site label describes: bone marrow mononuclear cells depleted of CD138+ plasma/myeloma cells by negative magnetic selection. The DNA reads as follows: TGTGCCACCAGTAGGAGATCCACCGGGGAGCTGTTTTTT. This codes for CATSRRSTGELFF.